This paragraph reports one T cell receptor beta chain. Antigen specificity is unknown. This sample was taken from a study of T cell responses to AZD1222 COVID-19 vaccine. Whole-study findings and limits: Recipients of two AZD1222 doses showed rising Spike-specific TCR breadth and depth. In a largely white British group with more females than males, clonal diversity was possibly underestimated. Spike as a whole was targeted by vaccine-associated CD4 TCRs, dominant at 160-218 and 743-854. Among spike-specific TCRs, nearly half reportedly target unmutated variant regions.

Trimming took 2 bases from V and 1 from J, leaving 7 bases between them. The length of the CDR3 is 15 residues. From germline, CDR1 is SGHTS and CDR2 YDEGEE. The method was immunoSEQ multiplex PCR; TCRdb's version includes in-frame clones alone and lacks a portion of them. The sample carries about 170,000 clones, roughly 89% recorded once. The material was peripheral blood, obtained on day 0 of AZD1222 vaccination. This clonotype was sampled from an adult in good health. V usage is TRBV5-8 and J usage is TRBJ2-6, with D uncertain. CDR3 sequence reads: CASSFAVSGANVLTF. The CDR3 DNA is TGTGCCAGCAGCTTCGCAGTTTCTGGGGCCAACGTCCTGACTTTC.